A single T cell receptor beta chain is shown here with its context. The data belong to a study of T cell repertoires in cytomegalovirus infection. The overall study: Both CMV infection and a matching HLA type were indicated by public TCR beta signatures.

TCRdb re-called the reads through MiXCR, storing one row per CDR3 protein. The sample has around 740,000 distinct CDR3 sequences, 35% to 40% seen once. The sequenced sample was PBMCs. The receptor was isolated from a human donor in good health (CMV status not recorded). Some clones in this sample may be carry-over from other donors' samples.

DNA of the CDR3: TGCAGTGTCCGGGACAGGGCAACCGGGGAGCTGTTTTTT. Amino acids: CSVRDRATGELFF. The V call is TRBV20-1, the J call TRBJ2-2; 9 bases agree with TRBD1. V was pared by 7 bases and J by 5 bases, with 5 bases of the junction left unmatched. Per the germline V gene, CDR1 is DFQATT and CDR2 is SNEGSKA (reference sequence). This CDR3 spans 13 amino acids.